One TCR beta chain is described in this entry. Its specificity is unknown. This entry comes from a study of identical twins. The study's findings and limits: Among beta out-of-frame sequences, excess sharing between twins appeared weaker. Where out-of-frame alpha sequences were twin-shared, they showed excess low generation probability.

Healthy Caucasians supplied all donations. V was clipped by 9 bases and J by 4 bases, with 16 bases between them. Germline V gene sequence: CDR1 MNHNY, CDR2 SVGAGI (reference sequence). CDR3 length: 13 amino acids. Unique molecular identifiers were present on cDNA, and template switching added a universal primer site. TCRdb independently ran MiXCR on the 5' RACE reads; one entry per CDR3 protein. The sample includes 1.5 million to 2 million distinct CDR3 sequences, about 32% of them seen just once. This sequence originates from a newborn girl in good health. The sample consisted of cord blood. The rearrangement uses TRBV6-6 and TRBJ2-7, with D possibly being TRBD1 or TRBD2 (6 bases each). This chain's CDR3 is CASSPKGGYEQYF. CDR3 DNA sequence: TGTGCCAGTAGCCCGAAAGGGGGGTACGAGCAGTACTTC.